This T cell receptor (beta chain) was captured by sequencing in a study of human T cells and chemical hapten exposure. TCRdb reanalysed the RACE reads using MiXCR and keeps one entry per CDR3 protein. The sample carries some 340,000 distinct CDR3 sequences, approximately 6.3% recorded once. Time point in this sample: patch test 1, 2 weeks after DPC sensitization. Treatment meaning: therapeutic diphenylcyclopropenone sensitization with weekly scalp DPC. The CDR3 loop spans 15 amino acids. Between the trimmed V and J ends, which lost 1 base and 6 bases, there was a span of 13 bases. Sequenced here: whole blood, sampled in connection with sensitization to the hapten diphenylcyclopropenone (DPC). The TCR comes from a woman aged 18-29 years with alopecia areata. Some clones in this sample may be carry-over from other donors' samples. The V and J genes are TRBV12-3 or TRBV12-4 and TRBJ1-5; maybe TRBD1 (6 bases). CDR3: CASSLVSGGIQPQHF. The DNA for the CDR3 is TGTGCCAGCAGTTTAGTATCCGGGGGCATTCAGCCCCAGCATTTT.